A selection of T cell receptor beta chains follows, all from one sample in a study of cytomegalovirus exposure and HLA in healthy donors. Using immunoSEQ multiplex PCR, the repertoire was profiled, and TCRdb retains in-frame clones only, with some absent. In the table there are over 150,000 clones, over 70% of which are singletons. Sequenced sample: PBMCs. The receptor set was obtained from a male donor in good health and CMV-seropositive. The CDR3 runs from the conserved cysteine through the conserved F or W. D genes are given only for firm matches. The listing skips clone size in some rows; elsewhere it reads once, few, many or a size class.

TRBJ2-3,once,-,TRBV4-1,TGCGCCAGCAGCCAACAAGGATCCCCAGGGGCCCGCCGGTATTTT,CASSQQGSPGARRYF
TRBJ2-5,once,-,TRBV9,TGTGCCAGCAGCGGTGGCAGTGAGACCCAGTACTTC,CASSGGSETQYF
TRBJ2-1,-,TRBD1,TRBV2,TGTGCCAGCAGCCGGGACAGATACAATGAGCAGTTCTTC,CASSRDRYNEQFF
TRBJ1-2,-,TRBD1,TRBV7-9,TGTTCCAGCAGCCTACCGACTTCTGGGACAGGGTTCATCGGTGGCTACACCTTC,CSSSLPTSGTGFIGGYTF
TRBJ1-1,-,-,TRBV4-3,TGCGCCAGCAGCCAAGAAGCTGAGGCTGAAGCTTTCTTT,CASSQEAEAEAFF
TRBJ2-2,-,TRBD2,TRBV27,TGTGCCACCTCGGGGGGACGGAACACCGGGGAGCTGTTTTTT,CATSGGRNTGELFF
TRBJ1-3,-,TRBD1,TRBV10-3,TGTGCCATCAGCGACAACTTAGGGACAGTCTCTGGAAACACCATATATTTT,CAISDNLGTVSGNTIYF
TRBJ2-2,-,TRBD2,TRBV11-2,TGTGCCAGCAGCTTAGGGCTAGCGGGGACCGGGGAGCTGTTTTTT,CASSLGLAGTGELFF
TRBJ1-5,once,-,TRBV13,TGTGCCAGCAGCTTCAACGGGAATCAGCCCCAGCATTTT,CASSFNGNQPQHF
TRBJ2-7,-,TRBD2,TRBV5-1,TGCGCCAGCAGCTTAGGGGTGGTCGGGGGGTCGTCCTACGAGCAGTACTTC,CASSLGVVGGSSYEQYF
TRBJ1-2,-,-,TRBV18,TGTGCCAGCTCACCCGGGGAGGGAGACTATGGCTACACCTTC,CASSPGEGDYGYTF
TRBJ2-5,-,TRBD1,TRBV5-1,TGCGCCAGCAGCTTGGAAGGGGGCGCTGAGACCCAGTACTTC,CASSLEGGAETQYF
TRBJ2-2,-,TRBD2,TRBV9,TGTGCCAGCAGCATAGGGGGGGGACTAGAGGACGGGGAGCTGTTTTTT,CASSIGGGLEDGELFF
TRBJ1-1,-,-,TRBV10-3,TGTGCCATCACCGCCAGGTCTTCCTCGGAAGGCACTGAAGCTTTCTTT,CAITARSSSEGTEAFF
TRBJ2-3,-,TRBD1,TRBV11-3,TGTGCCAGCAGCAGGGGGCATACCGGAGATACGCAGTATTTT,CASSRGHTGDTQYF
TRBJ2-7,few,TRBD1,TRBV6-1,TGTGCCAGCCCAGCGGGGACAGGGATCCTAGACGAGCAGTACTTC,CASPAGTGILDEQYF
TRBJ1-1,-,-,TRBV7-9,TGTGCCAGCAACAGGGAGCTAAACACTGAAGCTTTCTTT,CASNRELNTEAFF
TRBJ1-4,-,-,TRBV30,TGTGCCTGGAGACATCAATACGAAAAACTGTTTTTT,CAWRHQYEKLFF
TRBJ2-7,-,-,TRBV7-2,TGTGCCAGCAGCTTGACCCGAAGCGAGCAGCACTTC,CASSLTRSEQHF
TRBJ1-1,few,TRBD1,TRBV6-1,TGTGCCAGCAGTGAACCCCCCGACAGGGTGGAAAGGCACACTGAAGCTTTCTTT,CASSEPPDRVERHTEAFF
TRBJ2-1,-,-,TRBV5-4,TGTGCCAGCAGCTTGGATCCGCAGGGCTCCTACAATGAGCAGTTCTTC,CASSLDPQGSYNEQFF
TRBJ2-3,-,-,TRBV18,TGTGCCAGCTCACCACAGAATGCGAAATCAGATACGCAGTATTTT,CASSPQNAKSDTQYF
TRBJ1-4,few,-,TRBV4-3,TGCGCCAGCAGCCAAGGGAGGGGTACTAATGAAAAACTGTTTTTT,CASSQGRGTNEKLFF
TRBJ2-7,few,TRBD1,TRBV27,TGTGCCAGCAGCTCAGACCACAGGGGGCAATCCTACGAGCAGTACTTC,CASSSDHRGQSYEQYF
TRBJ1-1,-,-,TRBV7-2,TGTGCCAGCAGCCAACCACTAAATAGACAGATGAACACTGAAGCTTTCTTT,CASSQPLNRQMNTEAFF
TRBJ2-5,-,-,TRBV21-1,TGTGCCAGCAGCATCGGGAGGGTAAGGGAGACCCAGTACTTC,CASSIGRVRETQYF
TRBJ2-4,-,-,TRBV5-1,TGCGCCAGCAGCTCAACCGGGGGCAAAAACATTCAGTACTTC,CASSSTGGKNIQYF
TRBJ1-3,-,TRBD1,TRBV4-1,TGCGCCAGCAGCCAAGATCACAGGGGGGGAAACACCATATATTTT,CASSQDHRGGNTIYF
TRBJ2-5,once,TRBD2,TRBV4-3,TGCGCCAGCAGCCAACTAGCGGGAGAGAGAGAGACCCAGTACTTC,CASSQLAGERETQYF
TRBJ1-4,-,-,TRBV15,TGTGCCACCAGCAGAGTCGGACATCGAGGTGAAAAACTGTTTTTT,CATSRVGHRGEKLFF
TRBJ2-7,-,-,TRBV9,TGTGCCAGCAGCCCCGACAGTCATCGAACATACGAGCAGTACTTC,CASSPDSHRTYEQYF
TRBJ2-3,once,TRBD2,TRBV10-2,TGCGCCAGCAGTGGAGGAGCGGGGGGCAGAGTCATGCGCACAGATACGCAGTATTTT,CASSGGAGGRVMRTDTQYF
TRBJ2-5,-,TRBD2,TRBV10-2,TGCGCCAGCAGTGTCGGGGTAGCGGGGGGCGTCTTACAAGAGACCCAGTACTTC,CASSVGVAGGVLQETQYF
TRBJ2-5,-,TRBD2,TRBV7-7,TGTGCTAGCAGCTTAGGACTTGGCGGGGGGGGTGAGACCCAGTACTTC,CASSLGLGGGGETQYF
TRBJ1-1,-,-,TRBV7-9,TGTGCCAGCAGCTTAAGCTCATCGGCTTTCTTT,CASSLSSSAFF
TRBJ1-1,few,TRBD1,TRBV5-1,TGCGCCAGCAGCCTTGCCGGACAGGGGGGGACTGAAGCTTTCTTT,CASSLAGQGGTEAFF